This note documents a single T cell receptor (beta chain) sequence. The antigen is undetermined. These data originate in a study of cytomegalovirus exposure and HLA in healthy donors. Study conclusions and caveats: TCR beta V- and J-gene trimming was later associated with a missense DCLRE1C variant.

This PCR relied on a set of 60 Vbeta primers and 13 Jbeta primers. Data came from immunoSEQ multiplex PCR; TCRdb stores just in-frame clones and leaves some out. The sample holds 140,000 to 150,000 clones, 77% seen once. V was clipped by 6 bases and J by 1 base, with 8 bases between them. This CDR3 contains 12 residues. Germline lookup yields CDR1 SQVTM and CDR2 ANQGSEA. The sequencing input was PBMCs. This receptor was taken from a male donor in good health and CMV-seronegative. The rearrangement links TRBV29-1 to TRBJ2-3; D unclear. The CDR3 coding sequence is TGCAGCGTACCCACTCGCACAGATACGCAGTATTTT. As protein: CSVPTRTDTQYF.